This entry lists 8 T cell receptor beta chains sequenced from one sample in a study of shared clonotypes between healthy human individuals. CD45RO negativity and positive selection for CCR7 defined naive CD8 cells, a population that excluded terminally differentiated effector memory CD45RA+ cells. Here immunoSEQ multiplex PCR was the method, and the copy in TCRdb shows in-frame clones only, minus some. Among about 2.1 million clones, just over 90% were seen once, and the ten largest hold 1.5% to 2%. The sequenced sample was naive CD8+ T cells from PBMCs. These receptors came from a man aged 18 to 29 in good health. Some clones in this sample may be carry-over from other donors' samples.

The V call is TRBV14, the J call TRBJ2-3, with D unresolved. The ends were cut back, 0 bases at V and 5 bases at J, with 12 bases in the middle. Per the germline V gene, CDR1 is SGHDN and CDR2 is FVKESK. This CDR3 has 15 amino acids. CDR3 DNA sequence: TGTGCCAGCAGCCAAGATTCTAGTCGCGGAGATACGCAGTATTTT. Encoded protein: CASSQDSSRGDTQYF.

This clone occurred once. Other DNA sequences from this sample encode an identical CDR3 as well. The V and J genes are TRBV27 and TRBJ2-7; D might be TRBD1 or TRBD2, each matching 5 bases. The CDR3 covers 13 residues. Germline lookup yields CDR1 MNHEY and CDR2 SMNVEV (reference sequence). Deletions cut 4 bases from V and 3 bases from J, with 10 bases between. The CDR3 coding sequence is TGTGCCAGCAGTTGGGGCGGGCGCTACGAGCAGTACTTC. Its protein is CASSWGGRYEQYF.

This rearrangement joins TRBV5-8 to TRBJ2-7, with D perhaps being TRBD1 or TRBD2 (5 bases each). Between the trimmed V and J ends, which lost 3 bases and 1 base, there was a span of 8 bases. The V gene's germline CDR1 is SGHTS and CDR2 YDEGEE. This CDR3 has 13 residues. The CDR3 coding sequence is TGTGCCAGCAGCTGGGGACGTTCCTACGAGCAGTACTTC. Its translation is CASSWGRSYEQYF.

This clone was found once. The rearrangement uses TRBV28 and TRBJ2-7; D is unresolved. V gave up 5 bases and J gave up 4 bases, with 12 bases separating them. Per the germline V gene, CDR1 is MDHEN and CDR2 is SYDVKM. CDR3 length equals 13 residues. The CDR3 is CASSVSTWYEQYF. CDR3 sequence (DNA): TGTGCCAGCAGTGTTAGTACTTGGTACGAGCAGTACTTC.

This sequence joins TRBV6-1 and TRBJ1-1; D gene unclear. CDR3 length: 14 amino acids. CDR1 MNHNS and CDR2 SASEGT come from the germline V gene. V lost 3 bases and J 6 bases, leaving 14 bases between the germline ends. The CDR3 sequence: CASSEAVLRAEAFF. The CDR3 DNA follows: TGTGCCAGCAGTGAGGCTGTTCTTAGGGCTGAAGCTTTCTTT.

The chain recombines TRBV11-2 with TRBJ1-1; D not resolved. From germline, CDR1 is SGHAT and CDR2 FQNNGV. This CDR3 contains 14 residues. V lost 1 base to trimming and J lost 4 bases, with 10 bases between them. CDR3 coding DNA: TGTGCCAGCAGCTTAGTAGGGATCGGCACTGAAGCTTTCTTT. Amino acids: CASSLVGIGTEAFF.

V usage is TRBV28 and J usage is TRBJ2-6; D is ambiguous. Trimming shortened V by 8 bases and J by 0 bases, and 23 bases separated the two germline ends. This CDR3 region has 19 residues. Germline V gene lookup returns CDR1 MDHEN and CDR2 SYDVKM. The CDR3 coding sequence is TGTGCCAGCTCATTAAGGTTGTGGCGCGACCTCTCTGGGGCCAACGTCCTGACTTTC. This encodes CASSLRLWRDLSGANVLTF.

The V and J genes are TRBV7-8 and TRBJ1-1, with D perhaps TRBD1 (5 bases). Germline CDR1 SGHVS, CDR2 FQNEAQ. Trimming took 1 base from V and 8 from J, leaving 17 bases between them. The CDR3 loop spans 15 amino acids. This CDR3 is CASSLGGIRQGEAFF. Written as DNA, the CDR3 is TGTGCCAGCAGCTTAGGAGGTATAAGGCAGGGCGAAGCTTTCTTT.